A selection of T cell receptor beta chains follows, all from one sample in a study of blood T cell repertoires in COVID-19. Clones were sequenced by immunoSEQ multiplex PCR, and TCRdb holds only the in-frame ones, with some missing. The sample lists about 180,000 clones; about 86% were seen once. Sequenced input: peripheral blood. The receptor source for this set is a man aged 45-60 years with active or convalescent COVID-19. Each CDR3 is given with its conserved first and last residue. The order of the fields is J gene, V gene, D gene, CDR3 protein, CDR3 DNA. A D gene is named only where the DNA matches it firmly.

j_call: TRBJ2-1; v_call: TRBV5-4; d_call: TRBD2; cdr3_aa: CASITGTKGNEQFF; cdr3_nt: TGTGCCAGCATTACCGGGACTAAGGGGAATGAGCAGTTCTTC
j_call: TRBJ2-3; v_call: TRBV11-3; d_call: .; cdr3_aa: CASSWGQHTDTQYF; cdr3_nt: TGTGCCAGCAGCTGGGGCCAGCACACAGATACGCAGTATTTT
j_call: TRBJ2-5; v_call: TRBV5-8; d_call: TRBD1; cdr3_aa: CASSRGQVPSFMETQYF; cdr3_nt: TGTGCCAGCAGCCGGGGACAGGTCCCGAGTTTCATGGAGACCCAGTACTTC
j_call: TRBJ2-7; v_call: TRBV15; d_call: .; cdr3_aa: CATSTRDIPYEQYF; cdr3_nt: TGTGCCACCAGCACCCGGGACATACCGTACGAGCAGTACTTC
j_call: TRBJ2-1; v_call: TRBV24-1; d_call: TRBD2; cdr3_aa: CATRGSSGAWVYEQFF; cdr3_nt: TGTGCCACCAGGGGGAGTAGCGGGGCCTGGGTGTATGAGCAGTTCTTC
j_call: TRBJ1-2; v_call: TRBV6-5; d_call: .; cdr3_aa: CASSLASDAYGYTF; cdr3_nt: TGTGCCAGCAGTTTAGCCAGCGACGCGTATGGCTACACCTTC
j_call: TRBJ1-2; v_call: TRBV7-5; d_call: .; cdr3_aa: CARSLPRAGDGYTF; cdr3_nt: TGTGCCAGAAGCTTACCGAGGGCCGGCGATGGCTACACCTTC
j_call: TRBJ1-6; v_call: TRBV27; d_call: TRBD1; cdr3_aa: CASSRASNPGQGNSPLHF; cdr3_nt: TGTGCCAGCAGTCGCGCATCCAATCCGGGACAGGGGAATTCACCCCTCCACTTT
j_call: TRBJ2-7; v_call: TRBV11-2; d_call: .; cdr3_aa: CASSFGPEQYF; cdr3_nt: TGTGCCAGCAGCTTTGGGCCCGAGCAGTACTTC
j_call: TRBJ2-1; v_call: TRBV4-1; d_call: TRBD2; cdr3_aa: CASSHAAGGYNEQFF; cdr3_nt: TGCGCCAGCAGCCACGCAGCGGGGGGCTACAATGAGCAGTTCTTC
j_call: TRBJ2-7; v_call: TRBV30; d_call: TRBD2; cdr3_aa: CAWTRTSYEQYF; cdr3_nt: TGTGCCTGGACAAGGACTAGCTACGAGCAGTACTTC
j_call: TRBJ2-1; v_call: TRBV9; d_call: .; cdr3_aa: CASSVGGHVSYNEQFF; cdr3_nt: TGTGCCAGCAGCGTAGGAGGCCACGTCTCCTACAATGAGCAGTTCTTC
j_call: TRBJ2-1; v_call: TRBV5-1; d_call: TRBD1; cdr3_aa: CASSLFGQGANEQFF; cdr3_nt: TGCGCCAGCAGCTTGTTCGGACAGGGGGCGAATGAGCAGTTCTTC
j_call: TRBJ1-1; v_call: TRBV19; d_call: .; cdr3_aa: CASSIGTGGYAEAFF; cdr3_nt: TGTGCCAGTAGTATTGGGACTGGAGGTTACGCTGAAGCTTTCTTT
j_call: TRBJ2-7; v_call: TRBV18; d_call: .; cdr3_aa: CASSPPSKTYEQYF; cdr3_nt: TGTGCCAGCTCACCACCGTCTAAGACCTACGAGCAGTACTTC
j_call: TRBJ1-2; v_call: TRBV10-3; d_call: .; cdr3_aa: CAIRGIDTPRGGYTF; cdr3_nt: TGTGCCATCAGAGGAATAGACACGCCAAGGGGAGGCTACACCTTC
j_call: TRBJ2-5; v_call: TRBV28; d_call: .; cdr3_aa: CASSSGPQETQYF; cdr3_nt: TGTGCCAGCAGCTCTGGGCCCCAGGAGACCCAGTACTTC
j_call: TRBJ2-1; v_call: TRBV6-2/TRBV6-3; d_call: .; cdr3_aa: CASSNARRSEQFF; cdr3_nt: TGTGCCAGCAGCAACGCTAGGAGGAGTGAGCAGTTCTTC
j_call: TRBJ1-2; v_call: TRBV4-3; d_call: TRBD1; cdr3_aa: CASSQGAGTGGGYTF; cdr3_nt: TGCGCCAGCAGCCAAGGCGCCGGGACAGGGGGTGGCTACACCTTC
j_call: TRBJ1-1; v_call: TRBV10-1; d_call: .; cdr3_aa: CASSVDFRGPEAANTEAFF; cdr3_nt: TGCGCCAGCAGTGTGGACTTCAGGGGACCGGAAGCGGCAAACACTGAAGCTTTCTTT
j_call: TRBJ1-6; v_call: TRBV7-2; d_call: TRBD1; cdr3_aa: CASRQLFTGGFYNSPLHF; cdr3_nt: TGTGCCAGCAGACAACTATTCACAGGGGGGTTCTATAATTCACCCCTCCACTTT
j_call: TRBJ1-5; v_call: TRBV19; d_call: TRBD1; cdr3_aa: CASRLGTGNNQPQHF; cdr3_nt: TGTGCCAGTAGGCTCGGGACAGGGAACAATCAGCCCCAGCATTTT
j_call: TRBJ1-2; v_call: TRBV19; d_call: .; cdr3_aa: CASMWAYGYTF; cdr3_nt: TGTGCCAGTATGTGGGCCTATGGCTACACCTTC
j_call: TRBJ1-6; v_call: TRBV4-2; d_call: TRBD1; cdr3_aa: CASSQAGTGYSPLHF; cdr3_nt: TGTGCCAGCAGCCAGGCCGGGACAGGGTATTCACCCCTCCACTTT
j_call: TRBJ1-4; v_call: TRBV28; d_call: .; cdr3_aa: CASSLEAATNEKLFF; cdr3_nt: TGTGCCAGCAGTTTAGAGGCCGCAACTAATGAAAAACTGTTTTTT
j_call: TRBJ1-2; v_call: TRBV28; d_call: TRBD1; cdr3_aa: CASSLTDRGRGYTF; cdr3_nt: TGTGCCAGCAGTTTAACGGACAGGGGGCGCGGCTACACCTTC
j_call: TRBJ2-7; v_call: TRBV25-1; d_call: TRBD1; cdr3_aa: CASRQGAAYEQYF; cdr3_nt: TGTGCCAGCAGACAGGGGGCCGCCTACGAGCAGTACTTC